Below, 16 T cell receptor beta chains from the same sample are listed, as sequenced in a study of T cells in Graves' hyperthyroidism and ophthalmopathy. Researchers amplified the TCR beta CDR3 regions from RNA transcripts. A first-round RT-PCR of the TCR CDR3 used the HTBI primer set. TCRdb redid the calling of the multiplex PCR reads with MiXCR, one entry per CDR3 protein. This table holds 200,000 or so distinct CDR3 sequences, around 17% found once. Sequencing used blood. The receptor set was obtained from a woman in her forties or fifties with Graves' hyperthyroidism.

The table lists this clonotype with many counts. The V call is TRBV20-1, the J call TRBJ2-7; 10 bases are shared with TRBD2. The V gene's germline CDR1 is DFQATT and CDR2 SNEGSKA (reference sequence). Trimming took 1 base from V and 4 from J; bases not matched to a gene: 7. CDR3 length: 15 residues. The CDR3 coding sequence is TGCAGTGCTAGAGTTCTAGCGGGAGTTTCTTACGAGCAGTACTTC. As protein: CSARVLAGVSYEQYF.

In this sample, this clonotype turned up a few times. The chain combines TRBV10-3 with TRBJ2-2; D may be TRBD1 (5 bases). The CDR3 runs to 15 residues. Germline V CDR1 and CDR2: ENHRY, SYGVKD. The V end was cut by 2 bases, the J end by 3 bases, with 10 bases between. The CDR3 DNA sequence: TGTGCCATCAGTGAGAAGGGGCCCCACACCGGGGAGCTGTTTTTT. Translation: CAISEKGPHTGELFF.

This clonotype was found many times. This chain connects TRBV6-1 to TRBJ2-1; 10 bases align to TRBD2. CDR3 size: 14 residues. The J segment lost 4 bases and the V segment lost 6 bases, leaving 3 bases of the junction unmatched. The germline V gene encodes CDR1 MNHNS and CDR2 SASEGT. CDR3 amino acids: CASRGLAVYNEQFF. DNA for the CDR3: TGTGCCAGCAGAGGACTAGCGGTTTACAATGAGCAGTTCTTC.

The sample holds many counts of this clonotype. The chain links TRBV7-2 to TRBJ2-1; no definite D call. Trimming cost V 0 bases and J 2 bases, with 8 bases left between them. The CDR3 has 15 residues. CDR1 is SGHTA, CDR2 FQGNSA, per germline. In nucleotides, the CDR3 is TGTGCCAGCAGCTTAGCGTATGGGGCCTACAATGAGCAGTTCTTC. It yields the protein CASSLAYGAYNEQFF.

In its sample, this clonotype was seen a few times. A read error may produce the germline difference seen at one junction end. This rearrangement joins TRBV18 to TRBJ1-1; weak D call: TRBD1 (5 bases). CDR1 is KGHSH and CDR2 is LQKENI in the germline V gene. This CDR3 comprises 14 residues. CDR3 bases: TGTGCCAGCTCACCCGGGGGGTCGAACACTGAAGCTCTCTTT. This gives the protein CASSPGGSNTEALF.

The rearrangement joins TRBV11-3 to TRBJ2-2; possible D gene TRBD1, 6 bases. The CDR3 is 14 residues long. The V end lost 1 base, the J end lost 4 bases, and 7 bases lay between the germline ends. CDR1 SGHNT and CDR2 YENEEA come from the germline V gene. The DNA for the CDR3 is TGTGCCAGCAGCTTAGTCAGGGGCACCGGGGAGCTGTTTTTT. Protein product: CASSLVRGTGELFF.

The rearrangement links TRBV19 to TRBJ2-7, with a tentative D call TRBD1 (6 bases). This CDR3 comprises 14 residues. The ends were cut back, 5 bases at V and 3 bases at J, with 14 bases in the middle. Per the germline V gene, CDR1 is LNHDA and CDR2 is SQIVND (reference sequence). The CDR3 protein is CASSPPLGGYEQYF. The CDR3 DNA reads TGTGCCAGTAGTCCCCCTCTAGGGGGCTACGAGCAGTACTTC. The full variable domain, completed using reference TRBV19 and TRBJ2-7, is DGGITQSPKYLFRKEGQNVTLSCEQNLNHDAMYWYRQDPGQGLRLIYYSQIVNDFQKGDIAEGYSVSREKKESFPLTVTSAQKNPTAFYLCASSPPLGGYEQYFGPGTRLTVT.

This clonotype was found a few times. The rearrangement links TRBV30 to TRBJ2-7, with TRBD2 identical over 9 bases. In germline, CDR1 is GTSNPN, CDR2 SVGIG (reference sequence). V was clipped by 1 base and J by 2 bases; unmatched bases: 6. The CDR3 spans 15 residues. The CDR3 region is CAWSGGSGRTYEQYF. Here the CDR3 DNA reads TGTGCCTGGAGTGGGGGCAGCGGGAGGACCTACGAGCAGTACTTC.

The rearrangement uses TRBV18 and TRBJ2-7; 7 bases map to TRBD2. The CDR3 extends over 17 amino acids. Germline trimming cut 4 bases from V and 3 bases from J; bases unmatched to any gene: 15. The germline CDR1 and CDR2 sequences are KGHSH and LQKENI. This chain's CDR3 is CASSQQPLGGRVYEQYF. The CDR3 DNA follows: TGTGCCAGCTCACAACAGCCCCTTGGCGGGAGAGTCTACGAGCAGTACTTC.

A word on this clonotype: It may be a read error: a sequence one base away is much more abundant. In this CDR3 the conserved last residue, phenylalanine or tryptophan, is missing, so a read error is likely. The genes are TRBV3-1 and TRBJ2-7; D is undetermined. The CDR3 runs 15 residues. Trimming shortened V by 3 bases and J by 1 base, and 13 bases separated the two germline ends. The V gene's germline CDR1 is LGHDT and CDR2 YNNKEL (reference sequence). CDR3 DNA: TGTGCCAGCAGCCAGAATGCCCTCGCGTCCTACGAGCAGTACCTC. Amino acid sequence: CASSQNALASYEQYL.

The chain recombines TRBV4-1 with TRBJ2-5, with D perhaps TRBD1 (6 bases). Trimming left V 4 bases short and J 4 bases short, with 16 bases between. The CDR3 is made up of 15 amino acids. Looked up from germline, CDR1 is MGHRA and CDR2 is YSYEKL. The CDR3 DNA follows: TGCGCCAGCAGCCCAGGGGAAGGGTGGACAGAGACCCAGTACTTC. It translates to CASSPGEGWTETQYF.

This clonotype was recorded a few times. The rearrangement joins TRBV29-1 to TRBJ1-5, with D unclear. Germline assignment: CDR1 SQVTM and CDR2 ANQGSEA. CDR3 length: 13 amino acids. Trimming removed 4 bases from V and 2 bases from J, with 9 bases in between. The CDR3 DNA sequence: TGCAGCGTTGCAGAGGAACGCAATCAGCCCCAGCATTTT. Its translation: CSVAEERNQPQHF.

A word on this clonotype: Mismatch with germline at one junction end may stem from a read error. The chain joins TRBV10-2 to TRBJ2-7, with TRBD2 matching over 13 bases. The germline V gene encodes CDR1 WSHSY and CDR2 SAAADI. The CDR3 extends over 17 amino acids. This chain's CDR3 is CASNELPGTSGTYEQYF. Here the CDR3 DNA reads TGCGCCAGCAATGAGTTACCAGGGACTAGCGGGACCTACGAGCAGTACTTC.

The V call is TRBV4-1, the J call TRBJ1-3, with D maybe TRBD1 (5 bases). There are 15 residues in the CDR3. Germline CDR1 MGHRA, CDR2 YSYEKL. The V and J ends lost 1 base and 2 bases respectively, with 9 bases between them. The CDR3 region has the DNA TGCGCCAGCAGCCAAGGGGGGTTGCCTGGAAACACCATATATTTT. As protein: CASSQGGLPGNTIYF.

Details on this clonotype: Given a much more abundant clone one base away, this may be a read error. The chain links TRBV7-2 to TRBJ1-6, with D tentatively TRBD1 (5 bases). CDR1 is SGHTA and CDR2 is FQGNSA in the germline V gene. Trimming shortened V by 0 bases and J by 8 bases, and 14 bases separated the two germline ends. CDR3 length equals 16 residues. The CDR3 loop is CASSLARPRDYSPLHF. In DNA form, the CDR3 reads TGTGCCAGCAGCTTAGCGAGACCCCGGGACTATTCACCCCTCCACTTT.

This clonotype was observed a handful of times. The chain joins TRBV7-3 to TRBJ2-7; either TRBD1 or TRBD2 may fit D (5 bases each). The V gene lost 4 bases and the J gene lost 9 bases, with 22 bases spanning the gap. This CDR3 has 15 amino acids. Per the germline V gene, CDR1 is SGHTA and CDR2 is FQGTGA. DNA of the CDR3: TGTGCCAGCAGCTCCCGAGGGCTAGACAGCGACGGGCAGTACTTC. This encodes CASSSRGLDSDGQYF.